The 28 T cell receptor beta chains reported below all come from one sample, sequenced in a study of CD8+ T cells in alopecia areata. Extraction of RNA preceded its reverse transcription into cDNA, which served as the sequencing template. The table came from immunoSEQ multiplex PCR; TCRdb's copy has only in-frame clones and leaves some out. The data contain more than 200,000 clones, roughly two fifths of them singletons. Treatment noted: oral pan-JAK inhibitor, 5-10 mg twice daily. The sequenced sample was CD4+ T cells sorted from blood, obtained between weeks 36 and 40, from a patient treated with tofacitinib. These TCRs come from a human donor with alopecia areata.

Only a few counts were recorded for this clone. The CDR3 loop is CASSRITRNEQFF. The CDR3 nucleotides are TGTGCCAGCAGCCGAATAACTAGGAATGAGCAGTTCTTC. The V call is TRBV7-3, the J call TRBJ2-1, with a weak D call TRBD2 (5 bases). Trimming removed 5 bases from V and 7 bases from J, with 12 bases in between. This CDR3 contains 13 residues. The germline V gene encodes CDR1 SGHTA and CDR2 FQGTGA.

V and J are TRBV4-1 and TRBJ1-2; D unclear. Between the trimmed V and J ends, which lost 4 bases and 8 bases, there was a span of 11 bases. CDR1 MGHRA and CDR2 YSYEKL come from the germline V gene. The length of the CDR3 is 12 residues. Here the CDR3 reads CASSPQDGGYTF. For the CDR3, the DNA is TGCGCCAGCAGCCCCCAGGACGGGGGCTACACCTTC.

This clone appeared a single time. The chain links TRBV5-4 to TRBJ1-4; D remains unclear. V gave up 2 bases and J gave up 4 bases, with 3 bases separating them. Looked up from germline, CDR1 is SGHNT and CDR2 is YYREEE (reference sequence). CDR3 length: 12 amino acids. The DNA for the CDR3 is TGTGCCAGCAGCTTTGGTAATGAAAAACTGTTTTTT. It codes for CASSFGNEKLFF. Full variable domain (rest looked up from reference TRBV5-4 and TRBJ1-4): ETGVTQSPTHLIKTRGQQVTLRCSSQSGHNTVSWYQQALGQGPQFIFQYYREEENGRGNFPPRFSGLQFPNYSSELNVNALELDDSALYLCASSFGNEKLFFGSGTQLSVL.

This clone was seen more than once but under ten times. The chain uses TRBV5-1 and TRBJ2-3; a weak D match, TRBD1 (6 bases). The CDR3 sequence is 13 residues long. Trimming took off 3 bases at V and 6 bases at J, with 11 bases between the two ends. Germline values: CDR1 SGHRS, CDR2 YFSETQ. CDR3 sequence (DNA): TGCGCCAGCAGCTCATCTCAGGGGGATACGCAGTATTTT. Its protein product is CASSSSQGDTQYF.

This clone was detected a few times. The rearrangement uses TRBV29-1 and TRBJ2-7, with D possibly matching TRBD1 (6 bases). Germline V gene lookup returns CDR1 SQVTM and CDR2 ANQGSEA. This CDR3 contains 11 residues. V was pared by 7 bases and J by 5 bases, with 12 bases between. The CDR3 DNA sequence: TGCAGCGCCTCTACAGGGAACGAGCAGTACTTC. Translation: CSASTGNEQYF.

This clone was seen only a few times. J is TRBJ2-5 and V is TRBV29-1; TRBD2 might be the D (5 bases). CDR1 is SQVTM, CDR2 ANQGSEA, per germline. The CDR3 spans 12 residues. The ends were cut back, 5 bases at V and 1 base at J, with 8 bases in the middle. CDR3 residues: CSVFRGQETQYF. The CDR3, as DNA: TGCAGCGTTTTCCGGGGCCAAGAGACCCAGTACTTC.

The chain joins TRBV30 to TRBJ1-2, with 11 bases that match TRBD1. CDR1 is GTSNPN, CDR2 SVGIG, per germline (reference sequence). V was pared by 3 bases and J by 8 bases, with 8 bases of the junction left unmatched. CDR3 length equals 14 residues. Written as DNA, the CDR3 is TGTGCCTGGAGAGGGACAGGGGGACCTCGGGGCTACACCTTC. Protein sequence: CAWRGTGGPRGYTF. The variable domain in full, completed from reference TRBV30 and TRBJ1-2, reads SQTIHQWPATLVQPVGSPLSLECTVEGTSNPNLYWYRQAAGRGLQLLFYSVGIGQISSEVPQNLSASRPQDRQFILSSKKLLLSDSGFYLCAWRGTGGPRGYTFGSGTRLTVV.

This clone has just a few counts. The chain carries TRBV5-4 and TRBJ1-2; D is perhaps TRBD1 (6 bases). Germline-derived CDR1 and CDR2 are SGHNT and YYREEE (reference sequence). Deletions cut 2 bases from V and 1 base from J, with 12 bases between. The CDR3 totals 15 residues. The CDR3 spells CASSLRTARNYGYTF. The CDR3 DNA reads TGTGCCAGCAGCTTACGGACAGCCCGTAACTATGGCTACACCTTC.

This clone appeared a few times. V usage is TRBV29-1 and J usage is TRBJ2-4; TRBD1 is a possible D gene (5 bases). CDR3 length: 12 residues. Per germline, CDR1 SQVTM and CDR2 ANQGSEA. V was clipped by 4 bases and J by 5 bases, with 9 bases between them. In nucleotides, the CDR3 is TGCAGCGTTGGAGGCAGGGAAAACATTCAGTACTTC. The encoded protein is CSVGGRENIQYF.

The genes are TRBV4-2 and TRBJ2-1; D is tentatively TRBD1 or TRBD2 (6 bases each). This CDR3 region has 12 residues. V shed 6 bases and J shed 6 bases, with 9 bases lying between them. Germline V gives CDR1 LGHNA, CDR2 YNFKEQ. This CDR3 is CASRQGGNEQFF. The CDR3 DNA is TGTGCCAGCAGACAGGGAGGCAATGAGCAGTTCTTC.

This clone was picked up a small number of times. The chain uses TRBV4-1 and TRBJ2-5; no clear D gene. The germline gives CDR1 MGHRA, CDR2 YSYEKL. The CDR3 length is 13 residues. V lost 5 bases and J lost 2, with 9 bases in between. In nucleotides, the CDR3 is TGCGCCAGCAGCTCCAGGTTGCAAGAGACCCAGTACTTC. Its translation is CASSSRLQETQYF.

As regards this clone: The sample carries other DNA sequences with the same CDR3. The CDR3 sequence is CSAGGWETQYF. The CDR3 DNA sequence: TGCAGCGCAGGGGGATGGGAGACCCAGTACTTC. The chain links TRBV29-1 to TRBJ2-5; 7 positions match TRBD1. Unmatched junction bases numbered 4, after V lost 7 bases and J lost 5 bases. In germline, CDR1 is SQVTM, CDR2 ANQGSEA. This CDR3 comprises 11 residues.

The CDR3 region has the DNA TGTGCCAGCAGCTTACGTCTGATGGCGGGTCCGGGGGTGGAGACCCAGTACTTC. Protein product: CASSLRLMAGPGVETQYF. V is TRBV7-2 and J is TRBJ2-5; weak D call: TRBD2 (6 bases). V was shortened by 2 bases and J by 5 bases, with 24 bases between the two germline ends. This CDR3 contains 18 residues. Germline V CDR1 and CDR2: SGHTA, FQGNSA.

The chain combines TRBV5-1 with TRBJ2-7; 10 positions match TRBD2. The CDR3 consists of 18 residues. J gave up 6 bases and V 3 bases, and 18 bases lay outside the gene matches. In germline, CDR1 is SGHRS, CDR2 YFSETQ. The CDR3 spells CASSSLPAGGPYTGEQYF. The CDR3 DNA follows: TGCGCCAGCAGCTCCCTTCCAGCGGGAGGGCCCTACACGGGCGAGCAGTACTTC.

CDR3: CSVVRGQSSYNEQFF. In DNA, the CDR3 is TGCAGCGTTGTTCGCGGGCAGAGCTCCTACAATGAGCAGTTCTTC. The rearrangement uses TRBV29-1 and TRBJ2-1, with D perhaps TRBD2 (5 bases). Trimming shortened V by 4 bases and J by 0 bases, and 13 bases separated the two germline ends. The CDR3 runs 15 residues. Looked up from germline, CDR1 is SQVTM and CDR2 is ANQGSEA.

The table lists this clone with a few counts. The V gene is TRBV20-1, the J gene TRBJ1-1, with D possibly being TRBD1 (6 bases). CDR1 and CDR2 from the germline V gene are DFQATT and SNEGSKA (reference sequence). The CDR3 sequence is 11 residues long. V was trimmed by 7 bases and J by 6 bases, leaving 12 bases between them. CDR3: CSGGGFAEAFF. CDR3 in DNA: TGCAGTGGAGGGGGGTTCGCTGAAGCTTTCTTT.

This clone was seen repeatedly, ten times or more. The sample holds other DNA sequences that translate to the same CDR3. CDR3 in amino acids: CASSLAGSGANVLTF. DNA for the CDR3: TGTGCCAGCAGCTTAGCAGGATCTGGGGCCAACGTCCTGACTTTC. The chain couples TRBV7-2 to TRBJ2-6; D gene unclear. The length of the CDR3 is 15 residues. CDR1 is SGHTA, CDR2 FQGNSA, per germline. The ends were cut back, 0 bases at V and 1 base at J, with 4 bases in the middle.

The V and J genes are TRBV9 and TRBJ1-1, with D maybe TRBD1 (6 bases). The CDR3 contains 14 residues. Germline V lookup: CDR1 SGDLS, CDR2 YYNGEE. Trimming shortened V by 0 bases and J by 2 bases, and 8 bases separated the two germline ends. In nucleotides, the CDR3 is TGTGCCAGCAGCGTAGGACAGGCTAACACTGAAGCTTTCTTT. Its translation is CASSVGQANTEAFF.

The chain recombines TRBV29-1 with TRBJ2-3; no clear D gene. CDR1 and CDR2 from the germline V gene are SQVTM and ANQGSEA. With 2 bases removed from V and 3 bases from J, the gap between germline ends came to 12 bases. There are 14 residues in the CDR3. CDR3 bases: TGCAGCGTTGAACGCGGCGGTGGGACAGATACGCAGTATTTT. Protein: CSVERGGGTDTQYF.

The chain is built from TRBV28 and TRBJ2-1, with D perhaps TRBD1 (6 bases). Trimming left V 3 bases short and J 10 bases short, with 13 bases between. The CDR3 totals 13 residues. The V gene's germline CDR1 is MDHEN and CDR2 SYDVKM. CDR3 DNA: TGTGCCAGCAGTTTGTCACAGGGCTCGGAGCAGTTCTTC. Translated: CASSLSQGSEQFF. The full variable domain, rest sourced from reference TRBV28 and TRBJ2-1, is DVKVTQSSRYLVKRTGEKVFLECVQDMDHENMFWYRQDPGLGLRLIYFSYDVKMKEKGDIPEGYSVSREKKERFSLILESASTNQTSMYLCASSLSQGSEQFFGPGTRLTVL.

CDR3 in amino acids: CASSGDHYEQYF. The CDR3 DNA follows: TGTGCCAGCAGTGGGGACCACTACGAGCAGTACTTC. The genes are TRBV25-1 and TRBJ2-7; D possibly matches TRBD1 or TRBD2 (5 bases each). The CDR3 has 12 residues. The V gene lost 4 bases and the J gene lost 3 bases, with 7 bases spanning the gap. Germline V gives CDR1 MGHDK, CDR2 SYGVNS.

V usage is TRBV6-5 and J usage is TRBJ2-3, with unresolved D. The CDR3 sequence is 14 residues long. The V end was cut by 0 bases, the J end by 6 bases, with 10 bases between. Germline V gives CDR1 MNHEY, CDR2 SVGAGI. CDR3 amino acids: CASSYSKGRDTQYF. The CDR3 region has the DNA TGTGCCAGCAGTTACTCGAAGGGCCGCGATACGCAGTATTTT.

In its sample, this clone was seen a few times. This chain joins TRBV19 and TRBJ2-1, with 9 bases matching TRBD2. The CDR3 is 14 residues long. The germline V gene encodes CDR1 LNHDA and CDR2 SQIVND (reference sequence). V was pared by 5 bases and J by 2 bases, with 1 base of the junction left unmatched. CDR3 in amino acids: CASSPSGTYNEQFF. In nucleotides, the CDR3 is TGTGCCAGTAGTCCTAGCGGGACCTACAATGAGCAGTTCTTC.

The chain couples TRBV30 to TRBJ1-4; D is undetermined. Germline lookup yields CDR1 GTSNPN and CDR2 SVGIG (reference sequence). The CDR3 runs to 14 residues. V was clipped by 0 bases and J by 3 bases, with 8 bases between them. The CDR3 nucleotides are TGTGCCTGGAGTGTACCAGGTCCTAATGAAAAACTGTTTTTT. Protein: CAWSVPGPNEKLFF.

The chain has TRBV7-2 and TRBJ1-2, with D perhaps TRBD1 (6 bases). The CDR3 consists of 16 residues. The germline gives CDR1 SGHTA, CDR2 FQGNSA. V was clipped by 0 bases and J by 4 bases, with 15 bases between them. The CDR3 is CASSLAGRQVVYGYTF. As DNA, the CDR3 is TGTGCCAGCAGCTTAGCGGGCCGACAGGTGGTCTATGGCTACACCTTC.

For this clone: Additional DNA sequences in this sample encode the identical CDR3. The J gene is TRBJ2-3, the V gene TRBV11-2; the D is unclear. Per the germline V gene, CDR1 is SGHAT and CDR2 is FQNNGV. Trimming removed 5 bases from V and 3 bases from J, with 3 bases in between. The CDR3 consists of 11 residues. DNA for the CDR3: TGTGCCAGCAGCAGGACAGATACGCAGTATTTT. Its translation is CASSRTDTQYF.

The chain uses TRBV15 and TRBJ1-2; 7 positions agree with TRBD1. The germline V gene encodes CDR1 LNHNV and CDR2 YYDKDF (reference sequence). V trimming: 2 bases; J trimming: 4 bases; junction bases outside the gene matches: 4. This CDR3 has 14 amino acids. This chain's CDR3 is CATSRSGTVYGYTF. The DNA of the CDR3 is TGTGCCACCAGCAGAAGCGGGACAGTCTATGGCTACACCTTC.

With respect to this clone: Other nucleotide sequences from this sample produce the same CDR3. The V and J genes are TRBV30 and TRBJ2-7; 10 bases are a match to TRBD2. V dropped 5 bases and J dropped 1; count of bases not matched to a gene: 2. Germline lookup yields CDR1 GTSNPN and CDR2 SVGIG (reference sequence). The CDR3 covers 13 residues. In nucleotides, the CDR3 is TGTGCCTGGCGGACTAGCGGATCCTACGAGCAGTACTTC. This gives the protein CAWRTSGSYEQYF.